The rows below give T cell receptor beta chains drawn from one sample of a study of Tregs in tolerant kidney transplant recipients. The protocol was immunoSEQ multiplex PCR, while the TCRdb copy is restricted to in-frame clones and leaves out a portion. The repertoire includes approximately 66,000 clones, roughly 85% of them detected once, and under 2.5% sits in the top ten. Sequenced material: Tregs from blood, taken before the transplant. These receptors were collected from a human donor who received a combined kidney and bone marrow transplant. CDR3s leave out the opening cysteine and the closing phenylalanine or tryptophan. A D gene is named only where the DNA matches it firmly.

V: TRBV2; J: TRBJ1-4; length: 18; D: TRBD1; CDR3: ASGLLNGTGIIPTNEKLF
V: TRBV6-5; J: TRBJ2-2; length: 11; D: .; CDR3: ASSYGGTGELF
V: TRBV6-1; J: TRBJ1-1; length: 11; D: TRBD1; CDR3: ASSVGQATEAF
V: TRBV6-6; J: TRBJ2-1; length: 9; D: .; CDR3: ASSYWDEQF
V: TRBV6-1; J: TRBJ1-1; length: 12; D: TRBD1; CDR3: ASSGQGAQTEAF
V: TRBV11-2; J: TRBJ1-2; length: 13; D: .; CDR3: ASSLTGRDNYGYT
V: TRBV2; J: TRBJ2-1; length: 11; D: .; CDR3: ASSVDPLYGQF
V: TRBV7-2; J: TRBJ1-1; length: 15; D: .; CDR3: ASSRPVGQVWDTEAF
V: TRBV11-2; J: TRBJ2-1; length: 14; D: .; CDR3: ASSLGLLSSYNEQF
V: TRBV4-1; J: TRBJ2-7; length: 14; D: TRBD2; CDR3: ASSRSLGSGGYEQY
V: TRBV2; J: TRBJ1-1; length: 14; D: .; CDR3: ASSEARRQRNTEAF
V: TRBV27; J: TRBJ1-2; length: 12; D: .; CDR3: ASKDRTANYGYT
V: TRBV4-2; J: TRBJ2-7; length: 13; D: TRBD1; CDR3: ASSQDQGESYEQY
V: TRBV6-1; J: TRBJ1-1; length: 11; D: .; CDR3: ASSDRENTEAF
V: TRBV28; J: TRBJ1-1; length: 10; D: .; CDR3: ASSQGGTEAF
V: TRBV6-5; J: TRBJ2-7; length: 13; D: TRBD2; CDR3: ASSYRAGGHSEQY
V: TRBV7-2; J: TRBJ1-2; length: 12; D: TRBD1; CDR3: ASSLVRTGEGYT
V: TRBV7-2; J: TRBJ1-6; length: 12; D: .; CDR3: ASSPGGYNSPLH
V: TRBV6-1; J: TRBJ1-2; length: 12; D: .; CDR3: ASSSYDTNYGYT
V: TRBV15; J: TRBJ1-5; length: 12; D: TRBD1; CDR3: ATTRGTVNQPQH
V: TRBV5-8; J: TRBJ2-5; length: 13; D: .; CDR3: ASSLGRTLQETQY
V: TRBV29-1; J: TRBJ2-3; length: 12; D: .; CDR3: SVDSSADTDTQY